Each of the 17 T cell receptor beta chains below was sequenced from the same sample in a study of CD8 T cells in ankylosing spondylitis. TCRdb reprocessed the 5' RACE reads via MiXCR and lists one record per CDR3 protein. This table has approximately 150,000 distinct CDR3 sequences, around a third appearing once. Sequencing was carried out using synovial fluid, either unsorted or a sorted T cell fraction (not recorded which). The receptors stem from a male donor with ankylosing spondylitis.

The chain couples TRBV3-1 to TRBJ2-3; D gene uncertain. The V and J ends lost 4 bases and 1 base respectively, with 15 bases between them. Germline V CDR1 and CDR2: LGHDT, YNNKEL (reference sequence). The CDR3 loop spans 16 amino acids. DNA of the CDR3: TGTGCCAGCAGCCCCCGGGCCCCCCGGGGCACAGATACGCAGTATTTT. It translates to CASSPRAPRGTDTQYF.

The J gene is TRBJ2-5, the V gene TRBV29-1; TRBD1 might be the D (6 bases). The ends were cut back, 6 bases at V and 4 bases at J, with 18 bases in the middle. The CDR3 consists of 14 residues. Germline V gene data show CDR1 as SQVTM and CDR2 as ANQGSEA. CDR3 coding DNA: TGCAGCGTAGAAACCCGACAGGTGGGAGAGACCCAGTACTTC. Translation: CSVETRQVGETQYF.

This clonotype was recorded at least ten times. V gene TRBV5-1 combines with J gene TRBJ2-3, with a tentative D call TRBD2 (6 bases). Trimming took 4 bases from V and 6 from J, leaving 15 bases between them. Germline CDR1 reads SGHRS; CDR2 reads YFSETQ. This CDR3 is built from 14 residues. CDR3 sequence reads: CASSPLRREDTQYF. CDR3 nucleotide sequence: TGCGCCAGCAGCCCCCTCCGACGGGAGGATACGCAGTATTTT.

This clonotype has more than one count but fewer than ten. This rearrangement joins TRBV7-9 to TRBJ1-3; the match to TRBD1 covers 7 bases. CDR3 length equals 15 residues. J was trimmed by 2 bases and V by 4 bases; bases with no gene match: 5. Germline V gene data show CDR1 as SEHNR and CDR2 as FQNEAQ (reference sequence). CDR3: CASSSRDSPGNTIYF. The CDR3 bases are TGTGCCAGCAGCTCCAGGGACAGTCCTGGAAACACCATATATTTT. The variable domain in full, with the rest retrieved from reference TRBV7-9 and TRBJ1-3, is DTGVSQNPRHKITKRGQNVTFRCDPISEHNRLYWYRQTLGQGPEFLTYFQNEAQLEKSRLLSDRFSAERPKGSFSTLEIQRTEQGDSAMYLCASSSRDSPGNTIYFGEGSWLTVV.

The chain recombines TRBV3-1 with TRBJ1-6; D is undetermined. Germline V lookup: CDR1 LGHDT, CDR2 YNNKEL (reference sequence). This CDR3 contains 13 residues. Trimming stripped 0 bases from V and 11 bases from J, with 8 bases between. The CDR3 loop reads CASSQDLSPPLHF. DNA of the CDR3: TGTGCCAGCAGCCAAGATTTAAGCCCACCCCTCCACTTT.

The chain combines TRBV20-1 with TRBJ1-4, with 8 bases aligning to TRBD1. The CDR3 has 13 residues. The germline gives CDR1 DFQATT, CDR2 SNEGSKA (reference sequence). V lost 6 bases, J lost 8 bases, and 8 bases stayed unmatched. CDR3 bases: TGCAGTGCCCTCTCCGGGACAGGCGAAAAACTGTTTTTT. Translated, it gives CSALSGTGEKLFF.

The rearrangement uses TRBV7-2 and TRBJ1-4, with a possible D match to TRBD1 (6 bases). Germline loops: CDR1 SGHTA, CDR2 FQGNSA. Trimming left V 5 bases short and J 4 bases short, with 11 bases between. The length of the CDR3 is 14 residues. This CDR3 is CASSPTGYNEKLFF. The CDR3 DNA is TGTGCCAGCAGCCCTACAGGGTATAATGAAAAACTGTTTTTT.

The rearrangement joins TRBV7-3 to TRBJ2-7; the match to TRBD2 covers 7 bases. The CDR3 contains 13 residues. Germline trimming cut 3 bases from V and 2 bases from J; bases unmatched to any gene: 1. Germline V gene lookup returns CDR1 SGHTA and CDR2 FQGTGA. The DNA of the CDR3 is TGTGCCAGCAGCTTTGGACTAGCCTACGAGCAGTACTTC. The encoded protein is CASSFGLAYEQYF. Based on the CDR3 plus reference TRBV7-3 and TRBJ2-7, the full variable domain is GAGVSQTPSNKVTEKGKYVELRCDPISGHTALYWYRQSLGQGPEFLIYFQGTGAADDSGLPNDRFFAVRPEGSVSTLKIQRTERGDSAVYLCASSFGLAYEQYFGPGTRLTVT.

This clonotype turned up a few times. V is TRBV12-3 or TRBV12-4 and J is TRBJ2-3, with a tentative D call TRBD1 (5 bases). V lost 2 bases and J lost 3, with 12 bases in between. CDR3 length equals 15 residues. This CDR3 is CASSLWQGWTDTQYF. As DNA, the CDR3 is TGTGCCAGCAGTTTATGGCAGGGTTGGACAGATACGCAGTATTTT.

V gene TRBV5-1 combines with J gene TRBJ1-6; D may be TRBD1 (5 bases). Germline V CDR1 and CDR2: SGHRS, YFSETQ. V lost 5 bases and J lost 6, with 9 bases in between. The CDR3 is 13 amino acids. As DNA, the CDR3 is TGCGCCAGCAGGGGGGGGTTTAATTCACCCCTCCACTTT. Encoded protein: CASRGGFNSPLHF.

This clonotype was seen at least ten times. This chain's CDR3 is CASSLGQGAGQPQHF. The CDR3 DNA sequence: TGTGCCAGCAGCTTGGGACAGGGGGCTGGTCAGCCCCAGCATTTT. The V call is TRBV7-6, the J call TRBJ1-5, with 12 bases that match TRBD1. V shed 3 bases, J shed 6 bases, and the junction held 3 bases outside the gene matches. Germline V gene sequence: CDR1 SGHVS, CDR2 FNYEAQ. This CDR3 is 15 amino acids long.

This sequence joins TRBV5-1 and TRBJ2-7, with TRBD1 as a possible D gene (5 bases). Germline values: CDR1 SGHRS, CDR2 YFSETQ. This CDR3 has 14 amino acids. Deletions cut 7 bases from V and 5 bases from J, with 19 bases between. CDR3: CASRLAGNLNEQYF. The CDR3 nucleotides read TGCGCCAGCCGTTTGGCAGGGAATCTCAACGAGCAGTACTTC.

The chain uses TRBV10-1 and TRBJ2-7; D call uncertain. Germline values: CDR1 WNHNN, CDR2 SYGVQD (reference sequence). Trimming removed 4 bases from V and 0 bases from J, with 10 bases in between. The length of the CDR3 is 14 residues. CDR3 coding DNA: TGCGCCAGCAGTGCCGGGCTTAACTCCTACGAGCAGTACTTC. Translating it yields CASSAGLNSYEQYF.

The CDR3 DNA follows: TGTGCCAGCAGTGTAAACAGGGGTGACTATGGCTACACCTTC. As protein: CASSVNRGDYGYTF. This chain uses TRBV28 with TRBJ1-2; 7 bases fit TRBD1. J lost 3 bases, V lost 5 bases, and 6 bases had no gene match. Germline V gene lookup returns CDR1 MDHEN and CDR2 SYDVKM. The CDR3 is 14 amino acids.

The table lists this clonotype with a few counts. The V call is TRBV10-3, the J call TRBJ2-1; tentative D call: TRBD2 (6 bases). Germline V gene data show CDR1 as ENHRY and CDR2 as SYGVKD. V was shortened by 11 bases and J by 7 bases, with 18 bases between the two germline ends. This CDR3 contains 13 residues. CDR3 amino acids: CAAQGGARNEQFF. The CDR3 DNA reads as TGTGCCGCCCAAGGAGGGGCTCGGAATGAGCAGTTCTTC.

The chain recombines TRBV20-1 with TRBJ1-2; D gene ambiguous. The CDR3 is 12 amino acids. CDR1 and CDR2 (germline): DFQATT, SNEGSKA (reference sequence). Trimming removed 5 bases from V and 5 bases from J, with 12 bases in between. The CDR3 loop reads CSASDIRYGYTF. The CDR3 nucleotides read TGCAGTGCTTCCGACATTAGATATGGCTACACCTTC.

A few counts support this clonotype. The rearrangement uses TRBV5-1 and TRBJ1-5; TRBD1 might be the D (5 bases). Deletions cut 0 bases from V and 7 bases from J, with 11 bases between. The CDR3 extends over 14 amino acids. Looked up from germline, CDR1 is SGHRS and CDR2 is YFSETQ. CDR3 nucleotide sequence: TGCGCCAGCAGCTTGGACGGGGGAGAGCAGCCCCAGCATTTT. It specifies CASSLDGGEQPQHF.